This TCR beta chain was retrieved from a study of cytomegalovirus exposure and HLA in healthy donors. This clone has just a few counts. Its matching antigen is unknown. PCR primers comprised 60 Vbeta and 13 Jbeta primers. Sequencing was performed with immunoSEQ multiplex PCR; in TCRdb, only in-frame clones are kept and a portion is missing. The sample has about 200,000 clones, roughly 73% seen once. This CDR3 has 15 residues. J was trimmed by 4 bases and V by 7 bases; bases with no gene match: 12. CDR1 SGHTA and CDR2 FQGNSA come from the germline V gene. Study-wide findings and caveats: When the data were analyzed later, several of the most significant clusters appeared to be linked to common viral pathogens.

The receptor's source is a woman in her 30s in good health and CMV-seropositive. The sample comprised PBMCs. This rearrangement joins TRBV7-2 to TRBJ2-5, with 7 bases matching TRBD2. The CDR3 nucleotides read TGTGCCAGCACAACCTATTGGGGGGGAGGAGAGACCCAGTACTTC. Translation gives CASTTYWGGGETQYF. Full variable domain (missing parts from reference TRBV7-2 and TRBJ2-5): GAGVSQSPSNKVTEKGKDVELRCDPISGHTALYWYRQSLGQGLEFLIYFQGNSAPDKSGLPSDRFSAERTGGSVSTLTIQRTQQEDSAVYLCASTTYWGGGETQYFGPGTRLLVL.